The 27 T cell receptor beta chains in this list originate from one sample, sequenced in a study of graft-versus-host responses after intestinal transplantation. Their cognate antigens are unknown. Using immunoSEQ multiplex PCR, the repertoire was profiled, and TCRdb retains in-frame clones only, with some absent. The sample contains under 85,000 clones, less than 95% of which appear only once. Source: unstimulated CD8+ T cells sorted from spleen or lymph node cells, taken before intestinal transplant. The origin of the receptors is a human donor who received an intestinal transplant.

V and J are TRBV5-5 and TRBJ1-2; no definite D call. Germline values: CDR1 SGHKS, CDR2 YYEKEE (reference sequence). Between the trimmed V and J ends, which lost 0 bases and 0 bases, there was a span of 12 bases. The CDR3 covers 16 residues. The CDR3 spells CASSLVAELANYGYTF. Here the CDR3 DNA reads TGTGCCAGCAGCTTGGTTGCGGAGTTAGCTAACTATGGCTACACCTTC.

V gene TRBV27 combines with J gene TRBJ2-1; a weak D match, TRBD2 (5 bases). The CDR3 runs 16 residues. The germline CDR1 and CDR2 sequences are MNHEY and SMNVEV (reference sequence). With 5 bases removed from V and 5 bases from J, the gap between germline ends came to 19 bases. The CDR3 here is CASSPTSDGVNNEQFF. CDR3 nucleotide sequence: TGTGCCAGCAGTCCGACTTCTGACGGGGTGAACAATGAGCAGTTCTTC.

The chain uses TRBV5-1 and TRBJ1-1; D is ambiguous. The CDR3 has 13 amino acids. Germline V gene lookup returns CDR1 SGHRS and CDR2 YFSETQ. V dropped 0 bases and J dropped 4 bases, with 7 bases sitting between them. CDR3 amino acids: CASSLGGSTEAFF. The DNA of the CDR3 is TGCGCCAGCAGCTTGGGAGGGAGCACTGAAGCTTTCTTT.

This rearrangement joins TRBV6-4 to TRBJ1-2; 7 positions agree with TRBD1. Germline values: CDR1 MRHNA, CDR2 SNTAGT. This CDR3 contains 13 residues. V was clipped by 8 bases and J by 6 bases; unmatched bases: 9. Written as DNA, the CDR3 is TGTGCCAGCGGTCGGGACAGTGTGAATGGCTACACCTTC. This translates into CASGRDSVNGYTF.

The J gene is TRBJ2-7, the V gene TRBV25-1, with 11 positions matching TRBD1. Losses at the gene ends were 4 bases for V and 4 bases for J; bases not matched to a gene: 3. This CDR3 is built from 14 residues. Germline V gene data show CDR1 as MGHDK and CDR2 as SYGVNS. The CDR3 is CASSGGQGVYEQYF. For the CDR3, the DNA is TGTGCCAGCAGTGGGGGACAGGGGGTTTACGAGCAGTACTTC.

This chain joins TRBV7-9 and TRBJ2-7; the match to TRBD2 covers 13 bases. The CDR3 length is 16 residues. Germline V gene lookup returns CDR1 SEHNR and CDR2 FQNEAQ (reference sequence). After removal of 5 bases from V and 3 bases from J, the junction contained 7 bases not matched to a gene. The CDR3 loop reads CASSGGLAGTHYEQYF. The CDR3 DNA reads TGTGCCAGCAGCGGGGGACTAGCGGGGACCCACTACGAGCAGTACTTC. Full variable domain (rest looked up from reference TRBV7-9 and TRBJ2-7): DTGVSQNPRHKITKRGQNVTFRCDPISEHNRLYWYRQTLGQGPEFLTYFQNEAQLEKSRLLSDRFSAERPKGSFSTLEIQRTEQGDSAMYLCASSGGLAGTHYEQYFGPGTRLTVT.

This clone came up a few times. The CDR3 protein is CASRPQGAEQYF. DNA of the CDR3: TGTGCCAGCAGGCCCCAGGGGGCCGAGCAGTACTTC. V usage is TRBV2 and J usage is TRBJ2-7, with 8 bases that match TRBD1. The CDR3 is 12 amino acids. Germline trimming cut 6 bases from V and 6 bases from J; bases unmatched to any gene: 4. Germline CDR1 and CDR2: SNHLY and FYNNEI.

This chain joins TRBV2 and TRBJ2-5; maybe TRBD1 (5 bases). The V and J ends lost 2 bases and 1 base respectively, with 11 bases between them. The CDR3 extends over 15 amino acids. Germline CDR1 and CDR2: SNHLY and FYNNEI. The CDR3 here is CASSESPDTQETQYF. The CDR3, as DNA: TGTGCCAGCAGTGAATCTCCGGACACCCAAGAGACCCAGTACTTC.

The chain uses TRBV6-5 and TRBJ1-2; the D is unclear. The CDR3 extends over 14 amino acids. Between the trimmed V and J ends, which lost 6 bases and 4 bases, there was a span of 15 bases. Germline V gene data show CDR1 as MNHEY and CDR2 as SVGAGI. The DNA for the CDR3 is TGTGCCAGCAGACCTCGAGAGGCCGTCTATGGCTACACCTTC. Translating gives CASRPREAVYGYTF.

V gene TRBV13 combines with J gene TRBJ1-2; 8 nucleotides match TRBD1. The germline V gene has CDR1 PRHDT and CDR2 FYEKMQ (reference sequence). Unmatched junction bases numbered 6, after V lost 5 bases and J lost 4 bases. This CDR3 has 14 amino acids. In DNA, the CDR3 is TGTGCCAGCAGCCTTGGACAGGGAGTCTATGGCTACACCTTC. Protein sequence: CASSLGQGVYGYTF. Based on the CDR3 plus reference TRBV13 and TRBJ1-2, the full variable domain is AAGVIQSPRHLIKEKRETATLKCYPIPRHDTVYWYQQGPGQDPQFLISFYEKMQSDKGSIPDRFSAQQFSDYHSELNMSSLELGDSALYFCASSLGQGVYGYTFGSGTRLTVV.

The chain couples TRBV19 to TRBJ1-1; 7 bases match TRBD1. V lost 7 bases and J lost 1; bases outside the gene matches: 6. CDR3 length: 14 amino acids. Germline CDR1 is LNHDA and CDR2 is SQIVND (reference sequence). CDR3: CASKPGTANTEAFF. The CDR3 DNA sequence: TGTGCCAGTAAACCAGGGACAGCGAACACTGAAGCTTTCTTT.

The V call is TRBV20-1, the J call TRBJ1-4; tentatively, D is TRBD1 (5 bases). V lost 0 bases to trimming and J lost 15 bases, with 11 bases between them. CDR1 is DFQATT and CDR2 is SNEGSKA in the germline V gene (reference sequence). This CDR3 has 11 amino acids. As DNA, the CDR3 is TGCAGTGCTAGAGATGCGGGACCCATGTTTTTT. Translated, it gives CSARDAGPMFF.

The J gene is TRBJ1-5, the V gene TRBV4-1; 8 nucleotides align to TRBD1. CDR1 is MGHRA, CDR2 YSYEKL, per germline. V was pared by 1 base and J by 9 bases, with 8 bases of the junction left unmatched. This CDR3 spans 15 amino acids. CDR3 amino acids: CASSQAQGAGGPQHF. The CDR3 DNA reads as TGCGCCAGCAGCCAAGCCCAGGGGGCCGGAGGGCCCCAGCATTTT.

V usage is TRBV7-6 and J usage is TRBJ2-1, with D perhaps TRBD1 (5 bases). Trimming cost V 3 bases and J 0 bases, with 9 bases left between them. Germline lookup yields CDR1 SGHVS and CDR2 FNYEAQ. CDR3 length equals 15 residues. The CDR3 nucleotides read TGTGCCAGCAGCTTGGGGCCGAGCTCCTACAATGAGCAGTTCTTC. This sequence encodes CASSLGPSSYNEQFF.

This sequence joins TRBV29-1 and TRBJ1-4; the match to TRBD1 covers 7 bases. V lost 7 bases, J lost 8 bases, and 22 bases stayed unmatched. Germline lookup yields CDR1 SQVTM and CDR2 ANQGSEA. The CDR3 spans 17 residues. The CDR3 region has the DNA TGCAGCGGCGAAGGGAGTAAATGCAGGGGGGCCTGGGAAAAACTGTTTTTT. Translation: CSGEGSKCRGAWEKLFF. Using reference TRBV29-1 and TRBJ1-4 for the parts outside the CDR3, the full variable domain is SAVISQKPSRDICQRGTSLTIQCQVDSQVTMMFWYRQQPGQSLTLIATANQGSEATYESGFVIDKFPISRPNLTFSTLTVSNMSPEDSSIYLCSGEGSKCRGAWEKLFFGSGTQLSVL.

The V gene is TRBV6-1, the J gene TRBJ2-5, with 7 bases that match TRBD2. This CDR3 contains 14 residues. CDR1 is MNHNS, CDR2 SASEGT, per germline. Trimming took 1 base from V and 5 from J; bases not matched to a gene: 4. The DNA of the CDR3 is TGTGCCAGCAGTGAAGGGGGGGGTAGGGAGACCCAGTACTTC. Amino acids: CASSEGGGRETQYF.

CDR3: CASSEAWGRTQETQYF. CDR3 DNA: TGTGCCAGCAGTGAAGCTTGGGGCAGGACCCAAGAGACCCAGTACTTC. The J gene is TRBJ2-5, the V gene TRBV6-1, with D possibly matching TRBD1 (5 bases). The CDR3 length is 16 residues. Trimming stripped 0 bases from V and 1 base from J, with 12 bases between. Germline V gene lookup returns CDR1 MNHNS and CDR2 SASEGT.

DNA of the CDR3: TGCGCCAGCAGATCGGGGATGGGATACGAGCAGTACTTC. It encodes CASRSGMGYEQYF. The V and J genes are TRBV5-1 and TRBJ2-7; a possible D gene is TRBD2 (5 bases). The ends were cut back, 5 bases at V and 4 bases at J, with 13 bases in the middle. The CDR3 is made up of 13 amino acids. Germline V gives CDR1 SGHRS, CDR2 YFSETQ.

The chain carries TRBV9 and TRBJ1-1, with 11 positions matching TRBD1. The CDR3 length is 16 residues. J lost 11 bases, V lost 4 bases, and 16 bases had no gene match. Germline lookup yields CDR1 SGDLS and CDR2 YYNGEE. The CDR3 region is CASSPDRGPELYGAFF. CDR3 nucleotides: TGTGCCAGCAGCCCGGACAGGGGGCCGGAACTATACGGGGCTTTCTTT. The whole variable domain, filled in from reference TRBV9 and TRBJ1-1, reads DSGVTQTPKHLITATGQRVTLRCSPRSGDLSVYWYQQSLDQGLQFLIQYYNGEERAKGNILERFSAQQFPDLHSELNLSSLELGDSALYFCASSPDRGPELYGAFFGQGTRLTVV.

This clone showed up just once. The chain carries TRBV4-1 and TRBJ2-7, with TRBD1 matching over 9 bases. The CDR3 spans 15 residues. J was trimmed by 7 bases and V by 4 bases; bases with no gene match: 11. Germline CDR1 is MGHRA and CDR2 is YSYEKL. The DNA of the CDR3 is TGCGCCAGCAGCCCTTCGCGGACAGGGGATGGGGAGCAGTACTTC. This gives the protein CASSPSRTGDGEQYF.

V and J are TRBV11-2 and TRBJ2-7, with TRBD2 as a possible D gene (7 bases). The germline V gene has CDR1 SGHAT and CDR2 FQNNGV. V lost 3 bases and J lost 2, with 17 bases in between. This CDR3 contains 16 residues. This chain's CDR3 is CASSFFRGGHPYEQYF. The CDR3 DNA follows: TGTGCCAGCAGCTTTTTCCGCGGGGGCCATCCCTACGAGCAGTACTTC.

CDR3 nucleotides: TGTGCCAGCAGCCAAGGAATGTTCGGGACAGGGGGTAATGAGCAGTTCTTC. Its protein product is CASSQGMFGTGGNEQFF. The genes are TRBV14 and TRBJ2-1; 11 bases agree with TRBD1. Germline V gene sequence: CDR1 SGHDN, CDR2 FVKESK. CDR3 length equals 17 residues. With 1 base clipped from V and 7 bases from J, the junction kept 9 bases outside the gene matches.

The chain recombines TRBV4-1 with TRBJ1-2; D is uncertain. V was pared by 4 bases and J by 0 bases, with 12 bases between. The CDR3 is 15 amino acids. The germline V gene has CDR1 MGHRA and CDR2 YSYEKL. CDR3 sequence: CASSPGGVPNYGYTF. The CDR3, as DNA: TGCGCCAGCAGCCCAGGCGGGGTCCCTAACTATGGCTACACCTTC.

The chain carries TRBV2 and TRBJ1-1; 10 bases are shared with TRBD1. Germline assignment: CDR1 SNHLY and CDR2 FYNNEI. Trimming at V came to 6 bases and at J to 5 bases, leaving 6 bases not matched to a gene. The CDR3 extends over 14 amino acids. The CDR3 loop is CASRDGQGETEAFF. The CDR3 DNA is TGTGCCAGCAGGGACGGACAGGGGGAGACTGAAGCTTTCTTT.

The chain is built from TRBV10-3 and TRBJ2-7, with 16 positions matching TRBD2. This CDR3 comprises 16 residues. Per germline, CDR1 ENHRY and CDR2 SYGVKD. V lost 5 bases, J lost 7 bases, and 8 bases stayed unmatched. The CDR3: CAISPGTSGGAWEQYF. The CDR3 DNA reads TGTGCCATCAGTCCAGGGACTAGCGGGGGGGCCTGGGAGCAGTACTTC.

This clone was counted a few times. The same CDR3 is also encoded by other DNA sequences in this sample. J is TRBJ2-7 and V is TRBV4-1, with a possible D match to TRBD2 (5 bases). The CDR3 has 14 amino acids. Deletions cut 1 base from V and 2 bases from J, with 9 bases between. The germline CDR1 and CDR2 sequences are MGHRA and YSYEKL. CDR3 bases: TGCGCCAGCAGCCAAGCCGCGGGTCCCTACGAGCAGTACTTC. It specifies CASSQAAGPYEQYF.

The chain recombines TRBV6-6 with TRBJ2-7; 7 bases fit TRBD2. CDR3 length: 13 amino acids. Per germline, CDR1 MNHNY and CDR2 SVGAGI (reference sequence). V lost 4 bases and J lost 6; bases outside the gene matches: 6. CDR3 DNA sequence: TGTGCCAGCAGTTTCGTGGGACTAACCGAGCAGTACTTC. Protein: CASSFVGLTEQYF.